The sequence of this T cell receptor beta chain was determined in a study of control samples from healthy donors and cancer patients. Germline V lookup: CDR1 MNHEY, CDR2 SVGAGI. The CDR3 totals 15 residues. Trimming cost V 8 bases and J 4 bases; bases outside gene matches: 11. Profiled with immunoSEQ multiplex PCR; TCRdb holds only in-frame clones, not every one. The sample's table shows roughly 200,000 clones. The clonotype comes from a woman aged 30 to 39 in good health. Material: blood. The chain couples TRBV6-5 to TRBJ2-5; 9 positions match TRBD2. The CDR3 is CASSLGRGGGETQYF. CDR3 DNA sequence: TGTGCCAGCTCCCTCGGGCGGGGGGGCGGAGAGACCCAGTACTTC.